This T cell receptor beta chain is drawn from a study of cytomegalovirus exposure and HLA in healthy donors. CDR1 and CDR2 from the germline V gene are LNHNV and YYDKDF (reference sequence). V was clipped by 1 base and J by 0 bases; unmatched bases: 3. This CDR3 has 15 amino acids. The PCR contained 60 Vbeta and 13 Jbeta primers. Here immunoSEQ multiplex PCR was the method, and the copy in TCRdb shows in-frame clones only, minus some. The sample holds around 170,000 clones, 65% to 85% seen once. The sample was PBMCs. The TCR was taken from a man aged 60-69 years in good health and CMV-seronegative. J is TRBJ2-7 and V is TRBV15; 7 bases are shared with TRBD1. The DNA of the CDR3 is TGTGCCACCAGCAGAGTCAGACAGGGCTCCTACGAGCAGTACTTC. It is translated as CATSRVRQGSYEQYF.